This T cell receptor beta chain was found in a study of shared clonotypes between healthy human individuals. Selected positively for CCR7 and CD45RO-negative, naive CD8 cells excluded terminally differentiated effector memory CD45RA+ cells. Profiling relied on immunoSEQ multiplex PCR, and the TCRdb table lists in-frame clones only, not all of them. The sample lists around 1,900,000 clones; about 94% were seen once. Notes on this clone: Its antigen remains unknown.

Study results and caveats: It was the non-shared clonotypes that had lower generation probabilities than clonotypes shared by all four donors. Several donors held approximately 4.6% of naive CD4 clonotypes in common. Among donors, clonotype sharing was expected to be affected by sequencing depth.

The germline V gene has CDR1 SNHLY and CDR2 FYNNEI. V was cut by 3 bases and J by 0 bases, with 9 bases left in between. The CDR3 has 14 amino acids. Sequencing was performed on naive CD8+ T cells from PBMCs. V is TRBV2 and J is TRBJ2-7; D might be TRBD2 (6 bases). This receptor was obtained from a man between 18 and 35 years old in good health. Some clones in this sample may be carry-over from other donors' samples. Here the CDR3 DNA reads TGTGCCAGCAGTGACCAGCGGGTCTCCTACGAGCAGTACTTC. This encodes CASSDQRVSYEQYF.